The clone carrying this T cell receptor (beta chain) was counted a single time. Its antigen is as yet unknown. 60 Vbeta and 13 Jbeta primers were used in PCR. TCRdb's copy holds only in-frame clones and misses some; the assay was immunoSEQ multiplex PCR. Here the sample spans some 130,000 clones, around 73% being singletons. The germline V gene has CDR1 WNHNN and CDR2 SYGVQD (reference sequence). Trimming at V came to 3 bases and at J to 5 bases, leaving 4 bases not matched to a gene. This CDR3 contains 14 residues. This specimen comes from a study of cytomegalovirus exposure and HLA in healthy donors. Study-wide results and caveats: Reports indicated that the classifier achieved high specificity and sensitivity in diagnosing cytomegalovirus status.

Every donor was a healthy person donating bone marrow. The rearrangement joins TRBV10-1 to TRBJ2-3; 8 bases align to TRBD2. This receptor was obtained from a female donor in good health and CMV-seronegative. Sequenced input: PBMCs. CDR3 nucleotide sequence: TGCGCCAGCAGTGAAGAGCGGGAGATAGATACGCAGTATTTT. Encoded protein: CASSEEREIDTQYF.